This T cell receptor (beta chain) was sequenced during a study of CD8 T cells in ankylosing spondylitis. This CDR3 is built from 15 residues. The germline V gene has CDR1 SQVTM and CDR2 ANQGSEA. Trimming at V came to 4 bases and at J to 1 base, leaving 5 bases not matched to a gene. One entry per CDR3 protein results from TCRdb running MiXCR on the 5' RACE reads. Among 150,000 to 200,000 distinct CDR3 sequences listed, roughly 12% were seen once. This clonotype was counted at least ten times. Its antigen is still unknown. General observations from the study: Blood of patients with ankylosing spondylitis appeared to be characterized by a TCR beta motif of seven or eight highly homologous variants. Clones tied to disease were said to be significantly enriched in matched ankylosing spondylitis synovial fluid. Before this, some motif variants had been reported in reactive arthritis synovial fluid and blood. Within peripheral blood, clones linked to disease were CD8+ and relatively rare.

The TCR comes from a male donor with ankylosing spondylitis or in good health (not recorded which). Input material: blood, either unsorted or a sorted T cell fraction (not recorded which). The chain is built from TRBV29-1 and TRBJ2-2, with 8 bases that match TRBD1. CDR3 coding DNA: TGCAGCGTTGCCCCCGGGACAGGGAACACCGGGGAGCTGTTTTTT. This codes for CSVAPGTGNTGELFF.